The 13 T cell receptor beta chains given below trace back to one sample, sequenced in a study of Ad26.COV2.S vaccination and SARS-CoV-2 variants. Indicated treatment: some 20 received Ad26.COV2.S at low or high dose, single or two shots; 5 received placebo; per-sample allocation not given. Samples were taken on day 63 after the first vaccine or placebo injection. Method: immunoSEQ multiplex PCR; TCRdb's copy keeps in-frame clones and lacks some. The table records 300,000 to 400,000 clones, 85% to 90% of them present only once. The source was peripheral blood, collected in a trial of Ad26.COV2.S vaccine versus placebo. Receptors originate from a person aged 18-65 years who received the Ad26.COV2.S COVID-19 vaccine or a placebo.

Details on this clone: At the DNA level, this CDR3 is encoded by other sequences in the same sample as well. This rearrangement joins TRBV7-9 to TRBJ1-1; D call uncertain. The germline V and J ends were trimmed by 1 base and 5 bases, with 2 bases remaining between them. Germline CDR1 is SEHNR and CDR2 is FQNEAQ (reference sequence). CDR3 length: 11 residues. The CDR3 reads CASSLGTEAFF. The CDR3 nucleotides read TGTGCCAGCAGCTTAGGTACTGAAGCTTTCTTT. The variable domain in full, with the rest retrieved from reference TRBV7-9 and TRBJ1-1, is DTGVSQNPRHKITKRGQNVTFRCDPISEHNRLYWYRQTLGQGPEFLTYFQNEAQLEKSRLLSDRFSAERPKGSFSTLEIQRTEQGDSAMYLCASSLGTEAFFGQGTRLTVV.

This clone showed up just a few times. The DNA for the CDR3 is TGTGCCACCGGAACATTCGGCCAGCCCCAGCATTTT. Translation gives CATGTFGQPQHF. The J gene is TRBJ1-5, the V gene TRBV25-1; unclear D gene. V lost 10 bases and J 7 bases, leaving 14 bases between the germline ends. The CDR3 sequence is 12 residues long. Germline values: CDR1 MGHDK, CDR2 SYGVNS.

The chain uses TRBV3-1 (or the pseudogene TRBV3-2) and TRBJ1-1; D not certain. The V end lost 4 bases, the J end lost 6 bases, and 12 bases lay between the germline ends. This CDR3 has 13 amino acids. Germline V gene lookup returns CDR1 LGHDT and CDR2 YNNKEL (reference sequence). The DNA of the CDR3 is TGTGCCAGCAGCCGTGGAGAGCGGGCTGAAGCTTTCTTT. The encoded protein is CASSRGERAEAFF.

This clone was recorded only once. V gene TRBV11-3 combines with J gene TRBJ2-3, with 8 bases matching TRBD2. This CDR3 has 15 residues. V lost 4 bases to trimming and J lost 6 bases; unmatched junction nucleotides: 9. From germline, CDR1 is SGHNT and CDR2 YENEEA. The CDR3 sequence is CASSSPGTSGDTQYF. The CDR3 coding sequence is TGTGCCAGCAGCTCCCCCGGGACTAGTGGGGATACGCAGTATTTT.

The chain links TRBV18 to TRBJ1-2; the D gene is possibly TRBD1 (5 bases). The CDR3 runs 14 residues. The V gene lost 1 base and the J gene lost 8 bases, with 14 bases spanning the gap. Germline values: CDR1 KGHSH, CDR2 LQKENI. CDR3 in amino acids: CASSPQVEGSGYTF. CDR3 coding DNA: TGTGCCAGCTCACCACAAGTGGAGGGGTCCGGCTACACCTTC. The entire variable domain, with the rest obtained from reference TRBV18 and TRBJ1-2, is as follows: NAGVMQNPRHLVRRRGQEARLRCSPMKGHSHVYWYRQLPEEGLKFMVYLQKENIIDESGMPKERFSAEFPKEGPSILRIQQVVRGDSAAYFCASSPQVEGSGYTFGSGTRLTVV.

The V gene is TRBV7-9, the J gene TRBJ2-2; D is uncertain. This CDR3 spans 12 amino acids. The V end was cut by 6 bases, the J end by 8 bases, with 10 bases between. Germline loops: CDR1 SEHNR, CDR2 FQNEAQ (reference sequence). In DNA, the CDR3 is TGTGCCAGCAGGCCTAGTATGGGGGAGCTGTTTTTT. It encodes CASRPSMGELFF.

The DNA for the CDR3 is TGTGCCTGGAACTCCGGGACAGGGAATTCACCCCTCCACTTT. This codes for CAWNSGTGNSPLHF. The J gene is TRBJ1-6, the V gene TRBV30; TRBD1 agrees at 9 bases. V lost 4 bases to trimming and J lost 7 bases; unmatched junction nucleotides: 5. CDR3 length: 14 amino acids. Germline-derived CDR1 and CDR2 are GTSNPN and SVGIG (reference sequence).

V usage is TRBV19 and J usage is TRBJ2-4, with 7 bases fitting TRBD1. Unmatched junction bases numbered 6, after V lost 4 bases and J lost 0 bases. CDR1 LNHDA and CDR2 SQIVND come from the germline V gene (reference sequence). The CDR3 runs 16 residues. This chain's CDR3 is CASSTLDRLAKNIQYF. In DNA, the CDR3 is TGTGCCAGTAGTACCTTGGACAGGCTAGCCAAAAACATTCAGTACTTC.

This sequence joins TRBV29-1 and TRBJ1-1; the D is unclear. Per germline, CDR1 SQVTM and CDR2 ANQGSEA. This CDR3 has 13 residues. V was trimmed by 0 bases and J by 9 bases, leaving 14 bases between them. The chain's CDR3 is CSVEEGRGLKAFF. CDR3 sequence (DNA): TGCAGCGTTGAAGAAGGTCGGGGTCTAAAAGCTTTCTTT.

Worth noting for this clone: A read error may be the cause here, since a much bigger clone is one base away. The chain combines TRBV12-3 or TRBV12-4 with TRBJ1-2; 7 nucleotides agree with TRBD1. The V gene end was trimmed by 5 bases and the J gene end by 2 bases; junction bases not matched to a gene: 2. The CDR3 is made up of 13 amino acids. CDR3: CASSQTGNYGYTF. The CDR3 coding sequence is TGTGCCAGCAGTCAGACAGGGAACTATGGCTACACCTTC.

The V and J genes are TRBV19 and TRBJ1-6, with D uncertain. V lost 5 bases and J lost 7, with 12 bases in between. Germline lookup yields CDR1 LNHDA and CDR2 SQIVND (reference sequence). This CDR3 spans 14 amino acids. CDR3: CASSERQVNSPLHF. CDR3 coding DNA: TGTGCCAGTAGTGAACGGCAGGTCAATTCACCCCTCCACTTT. The entire variable domain, with the rest obtained from reference TRBV19 and TRBJ1-6, is as follows: DGGITQSPKYLFRKEGQNVTLSCEQNLNHDAMYWYRQDPGQGLRLIYYSQIVNDFQKGDIAEGYSVSREKKESFPLTVTSAQKNPTAFYLCASSERQVNSPLHFGNGTRLTVT.

The V gene is TRBV5-1, the J gene TRBJ1-1; D ambiguous. The V gene lost 0 bases and the J gene lost 1 base, with 7 bases spanning the gap. This CDR3 is built from 14 residues. Germline V gives CDR1 SGHRS, CDR2 YFSETQ. The CDR3 here is CASSLEQRNTEAFF. The CDR3, as DNA: TGCGCCAGCAGCTTGGAGCAGCGGAACACTGAAGCTTTCTTT.

The chain couples TRBV28 to TRBJ1-5; 8 bases align to TRBD1. The trim removed 11 bases at V and 4 bases at J, leaving 4 bases unmatched. CDR1 is MDHEN, CDR2 SYDVKM, per germline. The CDR3 length is 12 residues. CDR3 DNA: TGTGCCGGCACAGGGGGAAATCAGCCCCAGCATTTT. As protein: CAGTGGNQPQHF.